Below are 29 T cell receptor beta chains sequenced from a single sample in a study of lymphopenia after photon versus proton radiotherapy. Sequencing was performed with immunoSEQ multiplex PCR; in TCRdb, only in-frame clones are kept and a portion is missing. This sample yields roughly 65,000 clones, of which under 95% are seen a single time; approximately 2.6% belongs to the top ten. This sample comprised peripheral blood, obtained from a patient treated with photon-based radiotherapy. The receptors originated from a woman aged 70-85 years with pancreatic cancer.

The CDR3 DNA reads as TGTGCCAGCAGTCGGACAGGGGATGTGGAGCAGTACTTC. This gives the protein CASSRTGDVEQYF. The chain joins TRBV2 to TRBJ2-7; 9 bases map to TRBD1. The CDR3 has 13 residues. Trimming removed 5 bases from V and 7 bases from J; junction bases left unmatched: 6. CDR1 is SNHLY and CDR2 is FYNNEI in the germline V gene. The entire variable domain, with the rest obtained from reference TRBV2 and TRBJ2-7, is as follows: EPEVTQTPSHQVTQMGQEVILRCVPISNHLYFYWYRQILGQKVEFLVSFYNNEISEKSEIFDDQFSVERPDGSNFTLKIRSTKLEDSAMYFCASSRTGDVEQYFGPGTRLTVT.

This chain joins TRBV4-3 and TRBJ2-2; D unresolved. The CDR3 loop spans 16 amino acids. The V end lost 1 base, the J end lost 0 bases, and 9 bases lay between the germline ends. CDR1 LGHNA and CDR2 YSLEER come from the germline V gene. CDR3 nucleotides: TGCGCCAGCAGCCAAGTAGTGATTCCGAACACCGGGGAGCTGTTTTTT. As protein: CASSQVVIPNTGELFF.

This clone was seen only a few times. V gene TRBV21-1 combines with J gene TRBJ2-7; TRBD1, the D gene given by the table, was not confirmed from the DNA. TRBV21-1 is designated a pseudogene. This CDR3 contains 16 residues. The DNA of the CDR3 is TGTGCCAGCAGACTAAGCACAGGGTGGCTCTCCTACGAGCAGTACTTC. Translation gives CASRLSTGWLSYEQYF.

This clone was counted a single time. The gene calls are TRBV29-1 and TRBJ1-2; the D is unclear. Per the germline V gene, CDR1 is SQVTM and CDR2 is ANQGSEA. The CDR3 is made up of 12 amino acids. Between the trimmed V and J ends, which lost 1 base and 6 bases, there was a span of 9 bases. Here the CDR3 reads CSVEAEFDGYTF. In DNA form, the CDR3 reads TGCAGCGTTGAAGCAGAGTTTGATGGCTACACCTTC.

This chain connects TRBV6-1 to TRBJ2-3; D perhaps matches TRBD1 (6 bases). Looked up from germline, CDR1 is MNHNS and CDR2 is SASEGT. Trimming took off 6 bases at V and 0 bases at J, with 7 bases between the two ends. The CDR3 totals 13 residues. The CDR3 here is CASSRGSTDTQYF. CDR3 DNA: TGTGCCAGCAGCAGGGGCAGCACAGATACGCAGTATTTT.

V and J are TRBV27 and TRBJ2-7; D unresolved. The CDR3 contains 15 residues. V lost 0 bases and J 3 bases, leaving 12 bases between the germline ends. The V gene's germline CDR1 is MNHEY and CDR2 SMNVEV (reference sequence). CDR3 protein: CASSLSALDLYEQYF. The CDR3 nucleotides read TGTGCCAGCAGTTTATCGGCCCTCGATCTCTACGAGCAGTACTTC.

Worth noting for this clone: An end of the junction does not agree with germline; a read error may underlie this. V usage is TRBV28 and J usage is TRBJ2-7; 7 nucleotides agree with TRBD2. This CDR3 spans 15 amino acids. CDR1 MDHEN and CDR2 SYDVKM come from the germline V gene. The CDR3 coding sequence is TGTGCCAGCAGTTCCCCGGGGGGAGGGGCCTATGAGCAGTACTTC. This translates into CASSSPGGGAYEQYF.

The chain recombines TRBV7-2 with TRBJ2-7; 12 positions agree with TRBD2. Per the germline V gene, CDR1 is SGHTA and CDR2 is FQGNSA. The CDR3 is 15 amino acids. V gave up 3 bases and J gave up 7 bases; unmatched junction bases: 7. CDR3 DNA sequence: TGTGCCAGCAGCTTCCGGGGACTAGCGGGCACGGAGCAGTACTTC. Protein: CASSFRGLAGTEQYF.

The chain joins TRBV19 to TRBJ1-4; 8 nucleotides align to TRBD1. This CDR3 region has 15 residues. The V gene's germline CDR1 is LNHDA and CDR2 SQIVND (reference sequence). The V gene end was trimmed by 10 bases and the J gene end by 5 bases; junction bases not matched to a gene: 12. CDR3 DNA: TGTGCCACCCGACAGGGGAGGTTTCTGAATGAAAAACTGTTTTTT. Amino acids: CATRQGRFLNEKLFF.

This clone was seen only once. The chain has TRBV14 and TRBJ2-1; unclear D gene. CDR3 length equals 14 residues. CDR1 SGHDN and CDR2 FVKESK come from the germline V gene. V was pared by 4 bases and J by 4 bases, with 11 bases between. The CDR3 spells CASSPIGVYNEQFF. The CDR3, as DNA: TGTGCCAGCAGCCCCATTGGGGTTTACAATGAGCAGTTCTTC.

This chain connects TRBV4-2 to TRBJ1-2; D uncertain. Germline CDR1 reads LGHNA; CDR2 reads YNFKEQ. Deletions cut 5 bases from V and 2 bases from J, with 9 bases between. This CDR3 comprises 13 residues. CDR3 DNA: TGTGCCAGCAGCGTTCAAGAAAACTATGGCTACACCTTC. As protein: CASSVQENYGYTF.

The chain combines TRBV25-1 with TRBJ1-6; D remains unclear. This CDR3 has 14 amino acids. The germline gives CDR1 MGHDK, CDR2 SYGVNS. Trimming stripped 1 base from V and 10 bases from J, with 11 bases between. This chain's CDR3 is CASSESAFGSPLHF. CDR3 DNA sequence: TGTGCCAGCAGTGAATCCGCTTTTGGGTCACCCCTCCACTTT.

V is TRBV25-1 and J is TRBJ2-5, with D unclear. Per the germline V gene, CDR1 is MGHDK and CDR2 is SYGVNS. The ends were cut back, 0 bases at V and 5 bases at J, with 16 bases in the middle. CDR3 size: 16 residues. Here the CDR3 reads CASSEYRAPNAETQYF. The DNA for the CDR3 is TGTGCCAGCAGTGAATATAGGGCCCCAAATGCGGAGACCCAGTACTTC.

This chain uses TRBV7-8 with TRBJ1-5; no clear D. With 1 base removed from V and 0 bases from J, the gap between germline ends came to 10 bases. The CDR3 totals 16 residues. The germline gives CDR1 SGHVS, CDR2 FQNEAQ. The CDR3 region has the DNA TGTGCCAGCAGCTTAGTCGGTTGGGATAGCAATCAGCCCCAGCATTTT. Translating gives CASSLVGWDSNQPQHF.

The rearrangement uses TRBV7-9 and TRBJ2-7; D could derive from TRBD1 or TRBD2 (5 bases each). Trimming took off 1 base at V and 3 bases at J, with 13 bases between the two ends. The germline V gene encodes CDR1 SEHNR and CDR2 FQNEAQ (reference sequence). This CDR3 is 15 amino acids long. The CDR3 here is CASSLERRDRYEQYF. DNA for the CDR3: TGTGCCAGCAGCTTAGAGAGACGGGACCGCTACGAGCAGTACTTC.

The chain links TRBV9 to TRBJ2-5; D is uncertain. V was pared by 4 bases and J by 4 bases, with 11 bases between. CDR3 length: 13 amino acids. Germline assignment: CDR1 SGDLS and CDR2 YYNGEE. The CDR3 spells CASSPRAGETQYF. In nucleotides, the CDR3 is TGTGCCAGCAGCCCACGTGCCGGAGAGACCCAGTACTTC.

The genes are TRBV13 and TRBJ2-3; D ambiguous. Trimming pared 0 bases from V and 0 bases from J, leaving 13 bases between. The CDR3 spans 17 residues. Germline assignment: CDR1 PRHDT and CDR2 FYEKMQ (reference sequence). The CDR3: CASSLGPLGLSTDTQYF. CDR3 nucleotide sequence: TGTGCCAGCAGCTTAGGGCCATTGGGTCTTAGCACAGATACGCAGTATTTT.

The chain uses TRBV28 and TRBJ2-3, with no clear D. This CDR3 has 13 residues. Germline-derived CDR1 and CDR2 are MDHEN and SYDVKM. Trimming took 2 bases from V and 5 from J, leaving 8 bases between them. The CDR3 nucleotides are TGTGCCAGCAGTTTACCGGGTCAAGATACGCAGTATTTT. Translation gives CASSLPGQDTQYF.

This clone was detected only once. This rearrangement joins TRBV6-1 to TRBJ1-5; no clear D gene. CDR1 and CDR2 (germline): MNHNS, SASEGT. The CDR3 covers 14 residues. Trimming took 3 bases from V and 3 from J, leaving 9 bases between them. This chain's CDR3 is CASSDWDSNQPQHF. DNA of the CDR3: TGTGCCAGCAGTGACTGGGATTCCAATCAGCCCCAGCATTTT.

The CDR3 sequence is CASSVGYYEQYF. The CDR3 nucleotides read TGTGCCAGCAGTGTGGGCTACTACGAGCAGTACTTC. V usage is TRBV6-1 and J usage is TRBJ2-7; no firm D call. The CDR3 totals 12 residues. V was pared by 4 bases and J by 3 bases, with 7 bases between. Per germline, CDR1 MNHNS and CDR2 SASEGT.

The chain joins TRBV27 to TRBJ2-3, with D possibly matching TRBD1 (6 bases). This CDR3 has 14 amino acids. The germline gives CDR1 MNHEY, CDR2 SMNVEV (reference sequence). V was clipped by 8 bases and J by 2 bases, with 14 bases between them. DNA of the CDR3: TGTGCCAGCTGGGGGACACCTTTCACAGATACGCAGTATTTT. Residues: CASWGTPFTDTQYF.

The chain joins TRBV28 to TRBJ1-1, with a possible D match to TRBD1 (5 bases). The CDR3 totals 14 residues. The germline V gene has CDR1 MDHEN and CDR2 SYDVKM. Trimming stripped 5 bases from V and 5 bases from J, with 15 bases between. The CDR3 loop is CASSPSQGLTEAFF. The CDR3 DNA reads as TGTGCCAGCAGTCCAAGTCAGGGTTTGACTGAAGCTTTCTTT. The variable domain in full, completed from reference TRBV28 and TRBJ1-1, reads DVKVTQSSRYLVKRTGEKVFLECVQDMDHENMFWYRQDPGLGLRLIYFSYDVKMKEKGDIPEGYSVSREKKERFSLILESASTNQTSMYLCASSPSQGLTEAFFGQGTRLTVV.

This chain connects TRBV7-8 to TRBJ2-3, with 10 bases aligning to TRBD1. The CDR3 extends over 18 amino acids. With 5 bases clipped from V and 0 bases from J, the junction kept 11 bases outside the gene matches. The germline CDR1 and CDR2 sequences are SGHVS and FQNEAQ. CDR3 in amino acids: CASSPRPGQGFSTDTQYF. The CDR3 DNA follows: TGTGCCAGCAGCCCCCGGCCGGGACAGGGGTTTAGCACAGATACGCAGTATTTT.

The chain uses TRBV7-9 and TRBJ1-3; D is unresolved. V lost 1 base to trimming and J lost 4 bases, with 11 bases between them. This CDR3 is built from 15 residues. Germline-derived CDR1 and CDR2 are SEHNR and FQNEAQ (reference sequence). The CDR3 sequence: CASSLEVLSGNTIYF. CDR3 coding DNA: TGTGCCAGCAGCTTAGAGGTACTTAGCGGAAACACCATATATTTT.

The chain joins TRBV7-9 to TRBJ2-1; 9 bases are shared with TRBD2. The CDR3 covers 15 residues. Unmatched junction bases numbered 9, after V lost 3 bases and J lost 9 bases. CDR1 SEHNR and CDR2 FQNEAQ come from the germline V gene (reference sequence). For the CDR3, the DNA is TGTGCCAGCAGCTTTGGTAGCGGGAGTGAGAGTGAGCAGTTCTTC. It specifies CASSFGSGSESEQFF.

This clone was seen once. This chain links TRBV4-1 with TRBJ2-3; D remains unclear. The CDR3 totals 15 residues. Deletions cut 4 bases from V and 0 bases from J, with 11 bases between. Germline V gene data show CDR1 as MGHRA and CDR2 as YSYEKL. This CDR3 is CASSPGPESTDTQYF. For the CDR3, the DNA is TGCGCCAGCAGCCCCGGGCCGGAAAGCACAGATACGCAGTATTTT.

This chain connects TRBV9 to TRBJ2-1, with D perhaps matching TRBD2 (6 bases). The CDR3 sequence is 16 residues long. The V gene's germline CDR1 is SGDLS and CDR2 YYNGEE. The V end lost 4 bases, the J end lost 10 bases, and 24 bases lay between the germline ends. The CDR3 sequence is CASSPAGGPPAREQFF. For the CDR3, the DNA is TGTGCCAGCAGCCCTGCTGGAGGGCCGCCTGCCAGGGAGCAGTTCTTC.

The chain joins TRBV27 to TRBJ2-2; possibly TRBD2 for D (6 bases). V lost 2 bases, J lost 4 bases, and 11 bases lay in between. Germline V gene data show CDR1 as MNHEY and CDR2 as SMNVEV (reference sequence). The CDR3 length is 15 residues. CDR3 sequence (DNA): TGTGCCAGCAGTTTAGCGGGACTCGTCACCGGGGAGCTGTTTTTT. Residues: CASSLAGLVTGELFF.

The chain employs TRBV11-1 and TRBJ2-3, with D perhaps matching TRBD1 or TRBD2 (5 bases each). With 3 bases removed from V and 1 base from J, the gap between germline ends came to 14 bases. This CDR3 has 16 amino acids. Germline CDR1 reads SGHAT; CDR2 reads FQDESV (reference sequence). DNA of the CDR3: TGTGCCAGCAGCTTGTCGGGGCAGTTTGGCACAGATACGCAGTATTTT. Encoded protein: CASSLSGQFGTDTQYF.